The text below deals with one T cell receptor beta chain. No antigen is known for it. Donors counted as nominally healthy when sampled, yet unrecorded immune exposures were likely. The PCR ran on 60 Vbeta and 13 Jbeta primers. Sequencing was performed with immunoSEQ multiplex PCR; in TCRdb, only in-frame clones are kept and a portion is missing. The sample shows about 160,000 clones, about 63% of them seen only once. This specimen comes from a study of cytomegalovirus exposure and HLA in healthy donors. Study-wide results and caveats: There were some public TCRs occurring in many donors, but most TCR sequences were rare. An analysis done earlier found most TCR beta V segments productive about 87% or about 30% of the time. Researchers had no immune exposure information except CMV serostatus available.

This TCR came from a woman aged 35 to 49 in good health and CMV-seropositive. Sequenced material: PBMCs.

CDR3 sequence reads: CASSTGAGESGEKLFF. The DNA of the CDR3 is TGTGCCAGCAGCACCGGGGCGGGGGAGTCGGGCGAAAAACTGTTTTTT. V usage is TRBV7-3 and J usage is TRBJ1-4, with D possibly matching TRBD1 (5 bases). CDR3 length: 16 residues. Germline CDR1 and CDR2: SGHTA and FQGTGA. V gave up 5 bases and J gave up 8 bases, with 21 bases separating them.